The 27 T cell receptor beta chains below all came from one sample that was sequenced in a study of T cell responses to AZD1222 COVID-19 vaccine. This table comes from immunoSEQ multiplex PCR, and its TCRdb copy is limited to in-frame clones, with some not included. The table records 120,000 or so clones, approximately 85% of them present only once. The specimen comprised peripheral blood, sampled on day 0 of AZD1222 vaccination. These receptors were obtained from an adult in good health.

The V and J genes are TRBV6-5 and TRBJ1-1, with D possibly matching TRBD1 (5 bases). The germline CDR1 and CDR2 sequences are MNHEY and SVGAGI. Trimming left V 4 bases short and J 5 bases short, with 11 bases between. This CDR3 has 13 amino acids. The CDR3 DNA reads as TGTGCCAGCAGTTGGGGAGACAGAACTGAAGCTTTCTTT. Amino acids: CASSWGDRTEAFF.

In DNA form, the CDR3 reads TGTGCCAGCAGTTACTCGAGTCCAGCGGGAATTTACAATGAGCAGTTCTTC. It is translated as CASSYSSPAGIYNEQFF. The chain uses TRBV6-2 or TRBV6-3 and TRBJ2-1, with 7 bases matching TRBD2. This CDR3 has 17 amino acids. Germline V lookup: CDR1 MNHEY, CDR2 SVGEGT. Trimming cost V 0 bases and J 4 bases; bases outside gene matches: 9.

The rearrangement uses TRBV24-1 and TRBJ2-1; D not certain. The germline gives CDR1 KGHDR, CDR2 SFDVKD. Trimming removed 6 bases at V and 5 bases at J, with 13 bases between. CDR3 size: 14 residues. The CDR3 nucleotides read TGTGCCACCAGTCTGGACCGGTCCCACAATGAGCAGTTCTTC. This codes for CATSLDRSHNEQFF.

V and J are TRBV5-1 and TRBJ1-2, with no clear D. CDR3 length: 12 amino acids. The V gene lost 4 bases and the J gene lost 8 bases, with 12 bases spanning the gap. Germline CDR1 and CDR2: SGHRS and YFSETQ. DNA for the CDR3: TGCGCCAGCAGCCTCGATGGATGGGGCTACACCTTC. It is translated as CASSLDGWGYTF.

The chain has TRBV21-1 and TRBJ2-5; the DNA was not used to check the table's D call, TRBD1. TRBV21-1 corresponds to a pseudogene. This CDR3 contains 17 residues. CDR3 loop: CASSNPGTGRAVETQYF. For the CDR3, the DNA is TGTGCCAGCAGCAACCCCGGGACAGGCCGGGCAGTAGAGACCCAGTACTTC.

The chain joins TRBV7-6 to TRBJ2-2; possible D gene TRBD1, 5 bases. The CDR3 is made up of 16 amino acids. Germline lookup yields CDR1 SGHVS and CDR2 FNYEAQ. The germline V and J ends were trimmed by 1 base and 5 bases, with 14 bases remaining between them. The CDR3 spells CASSLEVRVGTGELFF. The DNA of the CDR3 is TGTGCCAGCAGCTTAGAAGTCAGGGTTGGAACCGGGGAGCTGTTTTTT.

The gene calls are TRBV6-5 and TRBJ1-1; tentatively, D is TRBD1 (6 bases). Trimming stripped 8 bases from V and 10 bases from J, with 14 bases between. This CDR3 comprises 11 residues. Germline-derived CDR1 and CDR2 are MNHEY and SVGAGI. This chain's CDR3 is CASRPSGVAFF. The CDR3 region has the DNA TGTGCCAGCCGCCCTTCAGGGGTAGCTTTCTTT.

This chain joins TRBV5-4 and TRBJ2-3; D unresolved. Looked up from germline, CDR1 is SGHNT and CDR2 is YYREEE (reference sequence). V was cut by 5 bases and J by 0 bases, with 10 bases left in between. The CDR3 loop spans 14 amino acids. The CDR3 bases are TGTGCCAGCAGAAAACAGCTCAGCACAGATACGCAGTATTTT. As protein: CASRKQLSTDTQYF.

This clone has only a few counts. The rearrangement links TRBV27 to TRBJ1-1, with D uncertain. Germline CDR1 is MNHEY and CDR2 is SMNVEV (reference sequence). With 0 bases removed from V and 1 base from J, the gap between germline ends came to 9 bases. There are 15 residues in the CDR3. The CDR3 coding sequence is TGTGCCAGCAGTTTATCGACGAAACCGAACACTGAAGCTTTCTTT. It specifies CASSLSTKPNTEAFF.

The chain's CDR3 is CASSPPAGGGEQYF. CDR3 nucleotide sequence: TGTGCCAGCTCACCACCGGCGGGGGGGGGCGAGCAGTACTTC. The genes are TRBV18 and TRBJ2-7; 9 nucleotides line up with TRBD2. V lost 0 bases, J lost 6 bases, and 3 bases stayed unmatched. The V gene's germline CDR1 is KGHSH and CDR2 LQKENI. CDR3 length: 14 residues.

The chain joins TRBV7-9 to TRBJ2-3, with D possibly TRBD2 on 6 matching bases. This CDR3 region has 12 residues. Deletions cut 6 bases from V and 8 bases from J, with 12 bases between. Germline values: CDR1 SEHNR, CDR2 FQNEAQ (reference sequence). The CDR3 protein is CASRSGRGTQYF. CDR3 sequence (DNA): TGTGCCAGCAGAAGCGGGCGGGGTACGCAGTATTTT. Full variable domain (outside the CDR3, taken from reference TRBV7-9 and TRBJ2-3): DTGVSQNPRHKITKRGQNVTFRCDPISEHNRLYWYRQTLGQGPEFLTYFQNEAQLEKSRLLSDRFSAERPKGSFSTLEIQRTEQGDSAMYLCASRSGRGTQYFGPGTRLTVL.

The rearrangement links TRBV11-2 to TRBJ1-2; D gene ambiguous. Trimming pared 2 bases from V and 7 bases from J, leaving 8 bases between. There are 12 residues in the CDR3. Germline V gene data show CDR1 as SGHAT and CDR2 as FQNNGV. The CDR3 region is CASSLTGFGYTF. The CDR3 nucleotides read TGTGCCAGCAGCTTAACGGGGTTTGGCTACACCTTC.

This sequence joins TRBV9 and TRBJ2-2, with 7 bases that match TRBD1. From germline, CDR1 is SGDLS and CDR2 YYNGEE. V lost 3 bases, J lost 1 base, and 3 bases stayed unmatched. This CDR3 is 15 amino acids long. CDR3 bases: TGTGCCAGCAGCGGCCGGACAGGGAACACCGGGGAGCTGTTTTTT. It yields the protein CASSGRTGNTGELFF.

This chain joins TRBV15 and TRBJ2-7; 7 bases are a match to TRBD2. The CDR3 sequence is 19 residues long. Germline trimming cut 0 bases from V and 1 base from J; bases unmatched to any gene: 15. The germline CDR1 and CDR2 sequences are LNHNV and YYDKDF (reference sequence). The CDR3 sequence is CATSRERIAGGGSSYEQYF. CDR3 in DNA: TGTGCCACCAGCAGAGAGCGAATCGCTGGGGGGGGGTCGTCCTACGAGCAGTACTTC.

The chain combines TRBV5-1 with TRBJ2-2; D remains unclear. V was pared by 5 bases and J by 6 bases, with 14 bases between. The CDR3 is 14 residues long. Germline-derived CDR1 and CDR2 are SGHRS and YFSETQ. In DNA form, the CDR3 reads TGCGCCAGCAGGGGCTCTCTAGGGCCCGGGGAGCTGTTTTTT. Residues: CASRGSLGPGELFF.

Here the CDR3 DNA reads TGTGCCAGCAGTGGACAGGGTTTAGGGACTGAAGCTTTCTTT. It codes for CASSGQGLGTEAFF. The chain uses TRBV2 and TRBJ1-1, with TRBD1 identical over 7 bases. Germline CDR1 SNHLY, CDR2 FYNNEI. The V gene end was trimmed by 4 bases and the J gene end by 5 bases; junction bases not matched to a gene: 7. The CDR3 is 14 amino acids.

The chain links TRBV6-5 to TRBJ1-5; perhaps TRBD1 as D (5 bases). The CDR3 covers 15 residues. Germline CDR1 MNHEY, CDR2 SVGAGI. V lost 5 bases, J lost 5 bases, and 16 bases lay in between. CDR3 protein: CASSQGPFNDQPQHF. CDR3 coding DNA: TGTGCCAGCAGTCAGGGACCATTTAACGATCAGCCCCAGCATTTT.

The chain recombines TRBV7-2 with TRBJ2-1; 11 positions agree with TRBD2. Germline V lookup: CDR1 SGHTA, CDR2 FQGNSA. This CDR3 is 16 amino acids long. The V and J ends lost 4 bases and 6 bases, in that order; junction bases with no gene match: 8. Written as DNA, the CDR3 is TGTGCCAGCAGCTCAACCGGGACTAGCGGTCTCAATGAGCAGTTCTTC. Its translation: CASSSTGTSGLNEQFF. Full variable domain (outside the CDR3, taken from reference TRBV7-2 and TRBJ2-1): GAGVSQSPSNKVTEKGKDVELRCDPISGHTALYWYRQSLGQGLEFLIYFQGNSAPDKSGLPSDRFSAERTGGSVSTLTIQRTQQEDSAVYLCASSSTGTSGLNEQFFGPGTRLTVL.

The chain is built from TRBV11-3 and TRBJ2-1, with D uncertain. Germline V CDR1 and CDR2: SGHNT, YENEEA. The ends were cut back, 0 bases at V and 15 bases at J, with 12 bases in the middle. CDR3 size: 12 residues. CDR3 DNA: TGTGCCAGCAGCTTAGACCCGCAGGTTCTGTTCTTC. This encodes CASSLDPQVLFF.

This sequence joins TRBV6-5 and TRBJ1-1, with D possibly being TRBD1 (5 bases). Trimming took 3 bases from V and 5 from J, leaving 16 bases between them. The germline gives CDR1 MNHEY, CDR2 SVGAGI. This CDR3 has 15 residues. The CDR3 nucleotides are TGTGCCAGCAGTTATCAGCTCAGGGATTGGACTGAAGCTTTCTTT. Protein: CASSYQLRDWTEAFF.

The chain uses TRBV6-5 and TRBJ1-1; maybe TRBD1 (5 bases). Trimming pared 2 bases from V and 3 bases from J, leaving 13 bases between. The CDR3 has 15 residues. Germline values: CDR1 MNHEY, CDR2 SVGAGI. The CDR3 here is CASSYARDVHTEAFF. DNA for the CDR3: TGTGCCAGCAGTTACGCGCGGGACGTTCACACTGAAGCTTTCTTT.

The chain joins TRBV5-1 to TRBJ1-6; D not certain. V was cut by 6 bases and J by 6 bases, with 16 bases left in between. CDR1 is SGHRS, CDR2 YFSETQ, per germline. The CDR3 consists of 15 residues. The CDR3 loop reads CASMEWSLGNSPLHF. DNA for the CDR3: TGCGCCAGCATGGAGTGGTCCCTCGGTAATTCACCCCTCCACTTT.

This clone appeared once. The chain couples TRBV7-3 to TRBJ2-7; possibly TRBD2 for D (5 bases). Trimming removed 0 bases at V and 6 bases at J, with 15 bases between. This CDR3 comprises 15 residues. The V gene's germline CDR1 is SGHTA and CDR2 FQGTGA. CDR3 sequence: CASSLTAGLAGEQYF. In DNA form, the CDR3 reads TGTGCCAGCAGCTTAACGGCCGGCCTGGCGGGCGAGCAGTACTTC.

The CDR3, as DNA: TGTGCAAGTGGACAAGATAGCAATCAGCCCCAGCATTTT. This codes for CASGQDSNQPQHF. The chain carries TRBV30 and TRBJ1-5, with a weak D call TRBD1 (5 bases). Germline V gives CDR1 GTSNPN, CDR2 SVGIG (reference sequence). The CDR3 has 13 amino acids. The full variable domain, in which reference TRBV30 and TRBJ1-5 provide the parts outside the CDR3, is SQTIHQWPATLVQPVGSPLSLECTVEGTSNPNLYWYRQAAGRGLQLLFYSVGIGQISSEVPQNLSASRPQDRQFILSSKKLLLSDSGFYLCASGQDSNQPQHFGDGTRLSIL.

This clone was seen a handful of times. The gene calls are TRBV3-1 (or the pseudogene TRBV3-2) and TRBJ2-3; D gene ambiguous. CDR1 is LGHDT and CDR2 is YNNKEL in the germline V gene (reference sequence). V dropped 4 bases and J dropped 0 bases, with 11 bases sitting between them. The CDR3 spans 15 residues. The CDR3 region is CASSPTITSTDTQYF. CDR3 DNA: TGTGCCAGCAGCCCCACTATCACTAGCACAGATACGCAGTATTTT.

V and J are TRBV7-3 and TRBJ2-1, with D perhaps given as TRBD1 or TRBD2 (5 bases each). This CDR3 comprises 14 residues. Germline-derived CDR1 and CDR2 are SGHTA and FQGTGA. Trimming removed 8 bases at V and 6 bases at J, with 17 bases between. The CDR3 DNA sequence: TGTGCCAGCTCCGGGACCTTCGGAGTCAATGAGCAGTTCTTC. It yields the protein CASSGTFGVNEQFF.

The chain carries TRBV7-2 and TRBJ1-3; 10 bases are shared with TRBD1. The CDR3 spans 15 residues. Looked up from germline, CDR1 is SGHTA and CDR2 is FQGNSA. The ends lost 3 bases at V and 4 bases at J; junction bases unmatched: 3. The CDR3 here is CASSLGTGVGNTIYF. CDR3 in DNA: TGTGCCAGCAGCTTGGGGACAGGGGTAGGAAACACCATATATTTT.